Below are 9 T cell receptor beta chains sequenced from a single sample in a study of STAT5B mutations in CD4+ large granular lymphocyte leukemia. The method was immunoSEQ multiplex PCR; TCRdb's version includes in-frame clones alone and lacks a portion of them. The sample comprises more than 30,000 clones, around 66% of which are singletons, and more than 0.35% rests with the top ten. Sequencing was done on a sample of CD4+ T cells from blood buffy coats. The receptor set was obtained from a human donor in good health.

This clone was seen only once. The CDR3: CASSPRDKVYGYTF. The CDR3 DNA reads as TGTGCCAGCAGCCCGCGGGACAAAGTCTATGGCTACACCTTC. This rearrangement joins TRBV11-1 to TRBJ1-2, with D perhaps matching TRBD1 (6 bases). Germline CDR1 is SGHAT and CDR2 is FQDESV (reference sequence). This CDR3 has 14 residues. The V end lost 5 bases, the J end lost 4 bases, and 14 bases lay between the germline ends.

The genes are TRBV28 and TRBJ2-7; 8 nucleotides match TRBD1. CDR1 is MDHEN, CDR2 SYDVKM, per germline. Trimming cost V 6 bases and J 6 bases; bases outside gene matches: 7. This CDR3 is built from 13 residues. CDR3 sequence: CASRRTGIFEQYF. DNA of the CDR3: TGTGCCAGCAGGAGGACAGGGATCTTCGAGCAGTACTTC.

This chain joins TRBV19 and TRBJ1-1; the D is unclear. V shed 9 bases and J shed 2 bases, with 10 bases lying between them. Germline loops: CDR1 LNHDA, CDR2 SQIVND (reference sequence). There are 12 residues in the CDR3. The CDR3 reads CASSGPNTEAFF. CDR3 in DNA: TGTGCCAGCTCCGGACCAAACACTGAAGCTTTCTTT.

V usage is TRBV27 and J usage is TRBJ2-1; D may be TRBD2 (5 bases). The V gene's germline CDR1 is MNHEY and CDR2 SMNVEV (reference sequence). This CDR3 is 13 amino acids long. With 2 bases removed from V and 6 bases from J, the gap between germline ends came to 8 bases. The CDR3 is CASSLSLANEQFF. CDR3 sequence (DNA): TGTGCCAGCAGTTTAAGTCTAGCCAATGAGCAGTTCTTC.

The chain recombines TRBV2 with TRBJ1-6, with 9 bases that match TRBD1. This CDR3 contains 15 residues. Germline CDR1 SNHLY, CDR2 FYNNEI. Trimming removed 6 bases from V and 11 bases from J; junction bases left unmatched: 11. CDR3 DNA: TGTGCCAGCAGACTCAGGGGGACAGGGAGTCCACCCCTCCACTTT. Translating it yields CASRLRGTGSPPLHF.

In its sample, this clone was seen a few times. CDR3 DNA: TGTGCCAGCAGCTTGGTAGGGGTTGGAAACACCATATATTTT. Residues: CASSLVGVGNTIYF. The rearrangement links TRBV5-6 to TRBJ1-3; D is possibly TRBD1 (5 bases). V was clipped by 0 bases and J by 3 bases, with 7 bases between them. Germline CDR1 reads SGHDT; CDR2 reads YYEEEE. The CDR3 contains 14 residues.

The V call is TRBV5-6, the J call TRBJ1-2; D remains unclear. Trimming took 0 bases from V and 2 from J, leaving 17 bases between them. Germline values: CDR1 SGHDT, CDR2 YYEEEE. This CDR3 contains 17 residues. Written as DNA, the CDR3 is TGTGCCAGCAGCTTGGGGGCCCGGGCCCGTTGGAACTATGGCTACACCTTC. It yields the protein CASSLGARARWNYGYTF.

J is TRBJ2-7 and V is TRBV6-1, with D possibly matching TRBD2 (6 bases). Trimming shortened V by 9 bases and J by 3 bases, and 12 bases separated the two germline ends. The CDR3 has 12 amino acids. Per the germline V gene, CDR1 is MNHNS and CDR2 is SASEGT. CDR3 protein: CASGLLNYEQYF. In DNA, the CDR3 is TGTGCCAGTGGACTACTGAACTACGAGCAGTACTTC.

The chain has TRBV20-1 and TRBJ2-7; 7 bases fit TRBD2. CDR1 and CDR2 (germline): DFQATT, SNEGSKA (reference sequence). V gave up 4 bases and J gave up 10 bases; unmatched junction bases: 7. The CDR3 length is 11 residues. This CDR3 reads CSATQTSAQYF. The CDR3 nucleotides are TGCAGTGCTACGCAAACTAGCGCACAGTACTTC.